This T cell receptor (beta chain) was recorded in a study of cytotoxic CD8 clonotypes in ibrutinib-treated CLL. Points from the study as a whole: At the start, clonality exceeded age-matched healthy donors and followed circulating CD8+ T-cell counts.

Germline V CDR1 and CDR2: MNHNS, SASEGT. V trimming: 2 bases; J trimming: 3 bases; junction bases outside the gene matches: 1. The CDR3 has 14 residues. Sequencing was designed to attain a depth spanning 1 in 200,000 to 1 in 1 million T cells. Data came from immunoSEQ multiplex PCR; TCRdb stores just in-frame clones and leaves some out. In the table there are about 200,000 clones, roughly 73% of which are singletons. As regards this clone: The antigen is unknown.

The receptor's source is a human donor with chronic lymphocytic leukemia. The chain carries TRBV6-1 and TRBJ1-2; TRBD1 matches 9 bases. The sequenced sample was PBMCs, obtained after 12 months of ibrutinib treatment. This CDR3 reads CASSEWTGDYGYTF. In nucleotides, the CDR3 is TGTGCCAGCAGTGAATGGACAGGGGACTATGGCTACACCTTC.